These 5 T cell receptor beta chains were all obtained from the same sample, sequenced in a study of cytotoxic CD8 clonotypes in ibrutinib-treated CLL (dated by TCRdb to 2020 to 2023). Libraries were made using the immunoSEQ multiplex PCR assay. TCRdb took over this immuneACCESS table, retaining in-frame rearrangements with V and J assigned. Such tables are incomplete; in checked studies, under half of the missing clones stem from an unresolved V gene, and the remainder is unexplained. The sample table shows nearly 100,000 clones, and approximately 80% are seen once. Clones ranked in the top ten supply around 30% of the sample. Read against the paper, the sample's time point label means: 12 months on ibrutinib. Sample: PBMCs, taken after 12 months of ibrutinib treatment. All receptors derive from a human donor with chronic lymphocytic leukemia.

The chain joins TRBV2 to TRBJ2-3; D unclear. Germline CDR1 SNHLY, CDR2 FYNNEI. The length of the CDR3 is 12 residues. The V and J ends lost 6 bases and 2 bases respectively, with 6 bases between them. The CDR3, as DNA: TGTGCCAGCAGGAGATACACAGATACGCAGTATTTT. Translation: CASRRYTDTQYF. The full variable domain, rest sourced from reference TRBV2 and TRBJ2-3, is EPEVTQTPSHQVTQMGQEVILRCVPISNHLYFYWYRQILGQKVEFLVSFYNNEISEKSEIFDDQFSVERPDGSNFTLKIRSTKLEDSAMYFCASRRYTDTQYFGPGTRLTVL.

This chain uses TRBV5-1 with TRBJ1-5; weak D call: TRBD1 (5 bases). Trimming shortened V by 4 bases and J by 0 bases, and 20 bases separated the two germline ends. There are 18 residues in the CDR3. Germline V gene sequence: CDR1 SGHRS, CDR2 YFSETQ. In DNA, the CDR3 is TGCGCCAGCAGCGACGCCCAGGGAGTCGGGATTAGCAATCAGCCCCAGCATTTT. Translating gives CASSDAQGVGISNQPQHF.

This clone was detected only a few times. V gene TRBV4-1 combines with J gene TRBJ2-1; the D is unclear. The CDR3 has 13 residues. Trimming stripped 0 bases from V and 4 bases from J, with 4 bases between. CDR1 is MGHRA, CDR2 YSYEKL, per germline. The CDR3 DNA follows: TGCGCCAGCAGCCAAGACTTTTACAATGAGCAGTTCTTC. Translating it yields CASSQDFYNEQFF.

V is TRBV27 and J is TRBJ1-1; 8 nucleotides line up with TRBD1. CDR3 length: 14 residues. Germline CDR1 and CDR2: MNHEY and SMNVEV (reference sequence). V shed 5 bases, J shed 4 bases, and the junction held 6 bases outside the gene matches. The CDR3 spells CASSPQGAGTEAFF. CDR3 bases: TGTGCCAGCAGTCCGCAGGGGGCGGGCACTGAAGCTTTCTTT.

This sequence joins TRBV7-2 and TRBJ2-3; maybe TRBD2 (5 bases). V lost 2 bases and J lost 2, with 11 bases in between. This CDR3 has 15 residues. The V gene's germline CDR1 is SGHTA and CDR2 FQGNSA. CDR3 DNA sequence: TGTGCCAGCAGCTTATCGCTAGCTGTCACAGATACGCAGTATTTT. Translated: CASSLSLAVTDTQYF.